These 25 T cell receptor beta chains came from one sample sequenced in a study of cytomegalovirus exposure and HLA in healthy donors. Profiled with immunoSEQ multiplex PCR; TCRdb holds only in-frame clones, not every one. The table shows almost 70,000 clones, with 95% to 96% occurring only once. The sequenced material came from PBMCs. These TCRs come from a woman between 18 and 29 years old in good health and CMV-seropositive.

The chain is built from TRBV10-3 and TRBJ2-2; TRBD1 agrees at 9 bases. Germline V gives CDR1 ENHRY, CDR2 SYGVKD. CDR3 size: 15 residues. V dropped 0 bases and J dropped 4; count of bases not matched to a gene: 0. CDR3 coding DNA: TGTGCCATCAGTGAGTCGACAGGGGGCACCGGGGAGCTGTTTTTT. Amino acids: CAISESTGGTGELFF.

This chain links TRBV18 with TRBJ2-7, with a possible D match to TRBD2 (6 bases). V was shortened by 6 bases and J by 7 bases, with 16 bases between the two germline ends. Per the germline V gene, CDR1 is KGHSH and CDR2 is LQKENI. The CDR3 runs 13 residues. CDR3 nucleotide sequence: TGTGCCAGCTCGGAGGGAGGAATTGTAGAGCAGTACTTC. This codes for CASSEGGIVEQYF.

This chain joins TRBV30 and TRBJ2-1; 8 bases fit TRBD2. V shed 0 bases and J 4 bases; nucleotides not matched to a gene: 14. The CDR3 runs 18 residues. The germline V gene has CDR1 GTSNPN and CDR2 SVGIG (reference sequence). The CDR3 protein is CAWSVWRTSGSLYNEQFF. CDR3 in DNA: TGTGCCTGGAGTGTATGGAGAACGAGCGGGAGTTTATACAATGAGCAGTTCTTC.

V usage is TRBV7-9 and J usage is TRBJ2-1; 9 positions agree with TRBD1. The CDR3 consists of 16 residues. Germline CDR1 SEHNR, CDR2 FQNEAQ (reference sequence). Trimming cost V 2 bases and J 6 bases; bases outside gene matches: 8. CDR3 sequence reads: CASSLRGQGRFNEQFF. The CDR3 DNA reads as TGTGCCAGCAGCTTAAGGGGACAGGGTAGGTTCAATGAGCAGTTCTTC.

This chain links TRBV9 with TRBJ2-3, with D hard to call. V was pared by 2 bases and J by 4 bases, with 14 bases between. This CDR3 has 15 amino acids. Germline assignment: CDR1 SGDLS and CDR2 YYNGEE. In DNA, the CDR3 is TGTGCCAGCAGCGTGGGTCGGTCAACAGCAGATACGCAGTATTTT. Protein sequence: CASSVGRSTADTQYF.

This clone appeared once. V usage is TRBV19 and J usage is TRBJ1-1; D remains ambiguous. This CDR3 comprises 11 residues. The germline V and J ends were trimmed by 8 bases and 6 bases, with 10 bases remaining between them. The germline V gene encodes CDR1 LNHDA and CDR2 SQIVND (reference sequence). CDR3 amino acids: CASGGISEAFF. The CDR3 region has the DNA TGTGCCAGTGGAGGGATTTCTGAAGCTTTCTTT. Looking up the rest from reference TRBV19 and TRBJ1-1 gives the full variable domain: DGGITQSPKYLFRKEGQNVTLSCEQNLNHDAMYWYRQDPGQGLRLIYYSQIVNDFQKGDIAEGYSVSREKKESFPLTVTSAQKNPTAFYLCASGGISEAFFGQGTRLTVV.

The chain uses TRBV11-3 and TRBJ2-7, with 7 positions matching TRBD2. With 5 bases clipped from V and 4 bases from J, the junction kept 11 bases outside the gene matches. There are 15 residues in the CDR3. Per the germline V gene, CDR1 is SGHNT and CDR2 is YENEEA. The CDR3, as DNA: TGTGCCAGCAGCCCGCTTGGAGCGGGGTTGTACGAGCAGTACTTC. Encoded protein: CASSPLGAGLYEQYF.

The chain employs TRBV2 and TRBJ1-1; D unresolved. The germline gives CDR1 SNHLY, CDR2 FYNNEI. V was cut by 3 bases and J by 1 base, with 6 bases left in between. There are 13 residues in the CDR3. This chain's CDR3 is CASSERQNTEAFF. For the CDR3, the DNA is TGTGCCAGCAGTGAGCGGCAGAACACTGAAGCTTTCTTT.

The chain couples TRBV7-2 to TRBJ2-1; 7 nucleotides agree with TRBD2. Germline CDR1 is SGHTA and CDR2 is FQGNSA. Trimming cost V 0 bases and J 9 bases; bases outside gene matches: 8. This CDR3 contains 15 residues. CDR3 loop: CASSLAGGSRVEQFF. Here the CDR3 DNA reads TGTGCCAGCAGCTTAGCGGGCGGGAGTAGGGTTGAGCAGTTCTTC.

This rearrangement joins TRBV19 to TRBJ1-5; D is perhaps TRBD1 (6 bases). This CDR3 comprises 17 residues. Looked up from germline, CDR1 is LNHDA and CDR2 is SQIVND (reference sequence). With 3 bases removed from V and 9 bases from J, the gap between germline ends came to 24 bases. The CDR3 protein is CASSIIQGGGYSSPQHF. CDR3 bases: TGTGCCAGTAGTATCATACAGGGCGGGGGATATTCGTCGCCCCAGCATTTT.

This chain connects TRBV11-2 to TRBJ1-3, with D maybe TRBD1 (6 bases). V dropped 1 base and J dropped 8 bases, with 27 bases sitting between them. The CDR3 is 19 residues long. Germline V gene data show CDR1 as SGHAT and CDR2 as FQNNGV. This CDR3 reads CASSLAGLPDTGKRDTIYF. CDR3 nucleotide sequence: TGTGCCAGCAGCTTAGCAGGCCTTCCCGACACAGGGAAAAGGGACACCATATATTTT.

The chain recombines TRBV28 with TRBJ1-5, with 9 bases aligning to TRBD1. The trim removed 5 bases at V and 4 bases at J, leaving 3 bases unmatched. This CDR3 comprises 14 residues. Per germline, CDR1 MDHEN and CDR2 SYDVKM. The CDR3 nucleotides read TGTGCCAGCAGTACCGGGACAGGGAATCAGCCCCAGCATTTT. Translation gives CASSTGTGNQPQHF.

This clone occurred once. V and J are TRBV7-9 and TRBJ2-2, with 8 bases lining up with TRBD1. CDR1 is SEHNR, CDR2 FQNEAQ, per germline (reference sequence). The length of the CDR3 is 16 residues. With V trimmed by 5 bases and J by 2 bases, 7 bases remained unmatched. CDR3 residues: CASSQDQGANTGELFF. CDR3 DNA: TGTGCCAGCAGCCAGGACCAGGGGGCAAACACCGGGGAGCTGTTTTTT.

This sequence joins TRBV27 and TRBJ2-3; D might be TRBD1 (5 bases). The germline CDR1 and CDR2 sequences are MNHEY and SMNVEV (reference sequence). Trimming took 5 bases from V and 0 from J, leaving 12 bases between them. The CDR3 spans 15 residues. The CDR3: CASSKGVGSTDTQYF. Written as DNA, the CDR3 is TGTGCCAGCAGTAAAGGGGTGGGGAGCACAGATACGCAGTATTTT.

The chain has TRBV5-1 and TRBJ2-7; 9 bases are a match to TRBD1. Germline CDR1 SGHRS, CDR2 YFSETQ. The CDR3 is 14 residues long. The J segment lost 2 bases and the V segment lost 5 bases, leaving 5 bases of the junction unmatched. The CDR3 region has the DNA TGCGCCAGCAGGGTGGGGGACAGGGCCTACGAGCAGTACTTC. Encoded protein: CASRVGDRAYEQYF.

The chain links TRBV4-3 to TRBJ2-5, with 7 bases fitting TRBD2. Germline V gene sequence: CDR1 LGHNA, CDR2 YSLEER. V gave up 0 bases and J gave up 4 bases; unmatched junction bases: 8. The CDR3 is made up of 16 amino acids. CDR3 loop: CASSQEPGRAGETQYF. As DNA, the CDR3 is TGCGCCAGCAGCCAAGAACCGGGGAGGGCCGGAGAGACCCAGTACTTC.

The chain carries TRBV7-2 and TRBJ2-1; 10 nucleotides line up with TRBD1. This CDR3 spans 16 amino acids. Germline CDR1 reads SGHTA; CDR2 reads FQGNSA. The J segment lost 4 bases and the V segment lost 1 base, leaving 4 bases of the junction unmatched. The CDR3 nucleotides are TGTGCCAGCAGCTTAGGGACAGGGGGGAGATACAATGAGCAGTTCTTC. As protein: CASSLGTGGRYNEQFF. The whole variable domain, remainder taken from reference TRBV7-2 and TRBJ2-1, is GAGVSQSPSNKVTEKGKDVELRCDPISGHTALYWYRQSLGQGLEFLIYFQGNSAPDKSGLPSDRFSAERTGGSVSTLTIQRTQQEDSAVYLCASSLGTGGRYNEQFFGPGTRLTVL.

The chain recombines TRBV15 with TRBJ2-1; a possible D gene is TRBD2 (7 bases). V was clipped by 2 bases and J by 3 bases, with 8 bases between them. Germline CDR1 and CDR2: LNHNV and YYDKDF (reference sequence). The CDR3 has 14 residues. The CDR3: CATSRRGGYNEQFF. CDR3 DNA sequence: TGTGCCACCAGCAGAAGGGGGGGCTACAATGAGCAGTTCTTC.

The chain combines TRBV28 with TRBJ2-7, with D possibly TRBD1 on 5 matching bases. The CDR3 totals 13 residues. Germline V gene data show CDR1 as MDHEN and CDR2 as SYDVKM. V lost 6 bases and J 2 bases, leaving 11 bases between the germline ends. The CDR3 sequence is CASRGGATYEQYF. The DNA for the CDR3 is TGTGCCAGCAGGGGTGGGGCAACCTACGAGCAGTACTTC.

This rearrangement joins TRBV10-3 to TRBJ2-7, with TRBD2 matching over 7 bases. J lost 2 bases, V lost 8 bases, and 6 bases had no gene match. CDR3 length: 13 residues. Germline V gene lookup returns CDR1 ENHRY and CDR2 SYGVKD. CDR3 coding DNA: TGTGCCATCCGGACTAGTGTCCCCTACGAGCAGTACTTC. Translating it yields CAIRTSVPYEQYF.

This clone has only one observation. The chain uses TRBV7-6 and TRBJ2-5; tentative D call: TRBD2 (7 bases). Per the germline V gene, CDR1 is SGHVS and CDR2 is FNYEAQ. With 5 bases removed from V and 2 bases from J, the gap between germline ends came to 12 bases. The CDR3 has 14 amino acids. The CDR3 here is CASSRGGIQETQYF. In nucleotides, the CDR3 is TGTGCCAGCAGCAGGGGGGGGATACAAGAGACCCAGTACTTC.

The rearrangement links TRBV6-1 to TRBJ2-7, with a possible D match to TRBD2 (6 bases). Deletions cut 10 bases from V and 5 bases from J, with 24 bases between. Looked up from germline, CDR1 is MNHNS and CDR2 is SASEGT. CDR3 length: 15 residues. As DNA, the CDR3 is TGTGCCATACCCTCTCCGACTAGTGGAGGGAACGAGCAGTACTTC. This gives the protein CAIPSPTSGGNEQYF.

This clone has just one count. The chain couples TRBV5-1 to TRBJ2-5, with 8 bases matching TRBD1. CDR3 length: 15 residues. Germline V CDR1 and CDR2: SGHRS, YFSETQ. After removal of 3 bases from V and 4 bases from J, the junction contained 8 bases not matched to a gene. CDR3 protein: CASSSRQGLGETQYF. The CDR3 bases are TGCGCCAGCAGCTCCCGACAGGGGTTAGGAGAGACCCAGTACTTC.

The chain employs TRBV27 and TRBJ2-1; TRBD2 agrees at 13 bases. J was trimmed by 8 bases and V by 4 bases; bases with no gene match: 11. Germline V lookup: CDR1 MNHEY, CDR2 SMNVEV (reference sequence). This CDR3 comprises 17 residues. This chain's CDR3 is CASSSPGLAGDVHEQFF. In nucleotides, the CDR3 is TGTGCCAGCAGTTCCCCAGGACTAGCGGGAGATGTCCATGAGCAGTTCTTC.

The genes are TRBV4-2 and TRBJ2-2; tentatively, D is TRBD1 (6 bases). Germline V CDR1 and CDR2: LGHNA, YNFKEQ. The CDR3 totals 18 residues. Trimming pared 2 bases from V and 4 bases from J, leaving 20 bases between. Here the CDR3 reads CASSQPAVPGQITGELFF. Written as DNA, the CDR3 is TGTGCCAGCAGCCAACCCGCGGTTCCAGGACAGATCACCGGGGAGCTGTTTTTT.